This TCR beta chain derives from a study of patients and donors after allogeneic stem cell transplantation. TCRdb used MiXCR to reprocess the RT-PCR reads, holding one entry per CDR3 protein. Of roughly 200,000 distinct CDR3 sequences listed, less than 45% are singletons. V dropped 3 bases and J dropped 5; count of bases not matched to a gene: 9. The CDR3 runs 15 residues. CDR1 and CDR2 (germline): LGHNA, YSLEER. The sample comprised blood, either unsorted or a sorted T cell fraction (not recorded which). The sequence came from a human donor who was either an allogeneic HSCT recipient or a stem cell or donor lymphocyte infusion donor (not recorded which). It is not recorded whose cells these are; they may come from a transplant donor. The chain employs TRBV4-3 and TRBJ1-1, with 7 bases lining up with TRBD1. For the CDR3, the DNA is TGCGCCAGCAGCCACCCCAGGGGGAAGTGGACTGAAGCTTTCTTT. Encoded protein: CASSHPRGKWTEAFF.